Shown below are 14 T cell receptor beta chains from a single sample sequenced in a study of CD8+ T cells in alopecia areata. The sample's treatment: oral pan-JAK inhibitor, 5-10 mg twice daily. RNA, once extracted, was reverse transcribed into cDNA for use as the sequencing template. Sequencing used immunoSEQ multiplex PCR; TCRdb keeps in-frame clones, though not all of them. The sample lists some 160,000 clones; about three fifths were seen once. This specimen consisted of CD4+ T cells sorted from blood, obtained at week 4, from a patient treated with tofacitinib. The receptors here all came from a human donor with alopecia areata.

The gene calls are TRBV7-2 and TRBJ2-7; 7 bases align to TRBD2. This CDR3 is 15 amino acids long. Germline V gene lookup returns CDR1 SGHTA and CDR2 FQGNSA. Germline trimming cut 0 bases from V and 3 bases from J; bases unmatched to any gene: 5. CDR3 sequence reads: CASSLAGSGYYEQYF. CDR3 in DNA: TGTGCCAGCAGCTTAGCGGGTAGCGGGTACTACGAGCAGTACTTC.

This clone was seen a handful of times. The V gene is TRBV2, the J gene TRBJ2-1; a possible D gene is TRBD2 (5 bases). V lost 7 bases to trimming and J lost 8 bases, with 18 bases between them. Germline V CDR1 and CDR2: SNHLY, FYNNEI. The CDR3 is made up of 14 amino acids. The CDR3 spells CASTQLVSQDEQFF. CDR3 DNA: TGTGCCAGCACCCAACTAGTATCCCAGGATGAGCAGTTCTTC.

CDR3 sequence: CSAATSGGGDTQYF. The DNA for the CDR3 is TGCAGCGCCGCGACTAGCGGGGGCGGAGATACGCAGTATTTT. The chain employs TRBV29-1 and TRBJ2-3; 12 nucleotides match TRBD2. With V trimmed by 7 bases and J by 5 bases, 7 bases remained unmatched. The CDR3 sequence is 14 residues long. Germline loops: CDR1 SQVTM, CDR2 ANQGSEA.

This clone showed up just a few times. The V call is TRBV5-5, the J call TRBJ2-3; unclear D gene. Trimming stripped 7 bases from V and 1 base from J, with 10 bases between. The CDR3 runs 13 residues. CDR1 is SGHKS, CDR2 YYEKEE, per germline (reference sequence). Here the CDR3 reads CASRVGGTDTQYF. The DNA of the CDR3 is TGTGCCAGCCGGGTTGGGGGCACAGATACGCAGTATTTT. Looking up the rest from reference TRBV5-5 and TRBJ2-3 gives the full variable domain: DAGVTQSPTHLIKTRGQQVTLRCSPISGHKSVSWYQQVLGQGPQFIFQYYEKEERGRGNFPDRFSARQFPNYSSELNVNALLLGDSALYLCASRVGGTDTQYFGPGTRLTVL.

The chain is built from TRBV7-6 and TRBJ1-2; D is ambiguous. Trimming shortened V by 2 bases and J by 4 bases, and 11 bases separated the two germline ends. The CDR3 length is 14 residues. The germline V gene has CDR1 SGHVS and CDR2 FNYEAQ. The CDR3 region has the DNA TGTGCCAGCAGCTTATACGAGGAGAGCTATGGCTACACCTTC. The encoded protein is CASSLYEESYGYTF.

The chain couples TRBV6-5 to TRBJ2-7, with a weak D call TRBD1 (6 bases). Germline CDR1 MNHEY, CDR2 SVGAGI. CDR3 length: 13 residues. The V end lost 5 bases, the J end lost 1 base, and 9 bases lay between the germline ends. CDR3 nucleotides: TGTGCCAGCAGTATCAGGGGATCCTACGAGCAGTACTTC. It yields the protein CASSIRGSYEQYF.

V and J are TRBV11-2 and TRBJ1-4; tentatively, D is TRBD1 (5 bases). The CDR3 sequence is 14 residues long. Per germline, CDR1 SGHAT and CDR2 FQNNGV. Trimming removed 6 bases at V and 8 bases at J, with 16 bases between. The chain's CDR3 is CASRKGTIREKLFF. The CDR3 bases are TGTGCCAGCAGGAAAGGGACCATAAGGGAAAAACTGTTTTTT.

The J gene is TRBJ1-1, the V gene TRBV27; TRBD1 matches 9 bases. J gave up 1 base and V 1 base, and 4 bases lay outside the gene matches. The V gene's germline CDR1 is MNHEY and CDR2 SMNVEV (reference sequence). This CDR3 has 16 residues. The CDR3 nucleotides are TGTGCCAGCAGTTTATTGGGGGGACAGGGGAACACTGAAGCTTTCTTT. This translates into CASSLLGGQGNTEAFF.

The chain's CDR3 is CASRPGGTDTQYF. Here the CDR3 DNA reads TGTGCCAGCAGGCCGGGGGGGACAGATACGCAGTATTTT. V is TRBV5-6 and J is TRBJ2-3; 8 positions match TRBD2. Germline V gene lookup returns CDR1 SGHDT and CDR2 YYEEEE. This CDR3 is built from 13 residues. Trimming at V came to 5 bases and at J to 3 bases, leaving 2 bases not matched to a gene.

The gene calls are TRBV5-1 and TRBJ2-7; weak D call: TRBD2 (5 bases). The germline V gene has CDR1 SGHRS and CDR2 YFSETQ. The V end lost 0 bases, the J end lost 1 base, and 23 bases lay between the germline ends. The CDR3 loop spans 19 amino acids. The CDR3 spells CASSLGLDPGFVGSYEQYF. The CDR3 region has the DNA TGCGCCAGCAGCTTGGGGCTCGACCCGGGGTTCGTAGGGTCCTACGAGCAGTACTTC.

This clone was found a few times. J is TRBJ2-1 and V is TRBV30, with unresolved D. Germline V gives CDR1 GTSNPN, CDR2 SVGIG (reference sequence). The CDR3 consists of 12 residues. The ends were cut back, 0 bases at V and 5 bases at J, with 5 bases in the middle. This CDR3 reads CAWSVRDNEQFF. The CDR3, as DNA: TGTGCCTGGAGTGTAAGGGACAATGAGCAGTTCTTC.

This clone was recorded once. V gene TRBV5-4 combines with J gene TRBJ2-3, with 8 bases aligning to TRBD1. The germline gives CDR1 SGHNT, CDR2 YYREEE (reference sequence). J lost 0 bases, V lost 4 bases, and 4 bases had no gene match. The CDR3 has 15 residues. The CDR3 sequence: CASSIRTGSTDTQYF. The CDR3 bases are TGTGCCAGCAGCATACGGACAGGGAGCACAGATACGCAGTATTTT.

The CDR3: CASSNDRASWGEKLFF. The CDR3 DNA sequence: TGTGCCAGCAGCAACGACAGGGCCTCTTGGGGTGAAAAACTGTTTTTT. V and J are TRBV7-8 and TRBJ1-4; 7 bases are shared with TRBD1. Trimming took 5 bases from V and 7 from J; bases not matched to a gene: 13. The germline V gene encodes CDR1 SGHVS and CDR2 FQNEAQ. This CDR3 is 16 amino acids long.

The chain carries TRBV5-1 and TRBJ2-1; 8 bases line up with TRBD1. Germline-derived CDR1 and CDR2 are SGHRS and YFSETQ. V gave up 2 bases and J gave up 3 bases; unmatched junction bases: 4. CDR3 size: 15 residues. As DNA, the CDR3 is TGCGCCAGCAGCTTACTCGGACAGGGCTACAATGAGCAGTTCTTC. Translation gives CASSLLGQGYNEQFF.